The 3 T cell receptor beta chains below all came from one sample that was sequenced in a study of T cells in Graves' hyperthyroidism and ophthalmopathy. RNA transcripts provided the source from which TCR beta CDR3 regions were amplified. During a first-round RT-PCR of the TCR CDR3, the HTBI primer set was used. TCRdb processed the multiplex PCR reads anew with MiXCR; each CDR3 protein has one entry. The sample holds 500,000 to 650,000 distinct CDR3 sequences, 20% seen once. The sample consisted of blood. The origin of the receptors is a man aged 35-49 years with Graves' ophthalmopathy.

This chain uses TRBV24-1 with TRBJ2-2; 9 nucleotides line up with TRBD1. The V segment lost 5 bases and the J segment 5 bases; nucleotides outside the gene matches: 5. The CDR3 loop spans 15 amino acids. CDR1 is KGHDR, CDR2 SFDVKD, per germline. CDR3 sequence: CATSAGTGWTGELFF. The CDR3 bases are TGTGCCACCAGTGCGGGGACAGGGTGGACCGGGGAGCTGTTTTTT.

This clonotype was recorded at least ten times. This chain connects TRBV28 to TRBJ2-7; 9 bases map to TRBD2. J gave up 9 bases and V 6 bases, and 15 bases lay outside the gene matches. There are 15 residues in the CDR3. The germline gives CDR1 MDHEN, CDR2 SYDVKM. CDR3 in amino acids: CASRTSGVGLVGQYF. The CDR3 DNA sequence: TGTGCCAGCAGGACTAGCGGCGTTGGGCTTGTAGGGCAGTACTTC.

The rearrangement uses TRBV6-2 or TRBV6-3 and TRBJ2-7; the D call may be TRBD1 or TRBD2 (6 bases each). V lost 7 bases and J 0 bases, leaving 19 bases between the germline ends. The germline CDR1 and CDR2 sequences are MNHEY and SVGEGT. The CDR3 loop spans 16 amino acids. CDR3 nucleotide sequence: TGTGCCAGCACCTCCTCAGGAGGGACATACTCCTACGAGCAGTACTTC. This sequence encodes CASTSSGGTYSYEQYF.